The 13 T cell receptor beta chains given below trace back to one sample, sequenced in a study of beta chain features in type 1 diabetes. Every isolated RNA sample was fully reverse transcribed, so sequencing captured expressed TCRB transcripts. Some clones are missing from TCRdb's copy, which holds only in-frame ones; the method was immunoSEQ multiplex PCR. In the table there are roughly 150,000 clones, 8.5% to 14% of which are singletons. Sequenced material: central memory CD4+ T cells from blood. Every receptor here comes from a man aged 18 to 35 in good health.

This clone occurred a few times. J is TRBJ2-4 and V is TRBV5-4, with TRBD2 as a possible D gene (5 bases). V lost 5 bases and J 0 bases, leaving 9 bases between the germline ends. The germline gives CDR1 SGHNT, CDR2 YYREEE (reference sequence). This CDR3 contains 14 residues. The DNA for the CDR3 is TGTGCCAGCAGAGCGGACTTAGCCAAAAACATTCAGTACTTC. Protein sequence: CASRADLAKNIQYF.

This clone was detected a few times. The CDR3: CAGRSGEYNEQFF. The CDR3 coding sequence is TGTGCCGGTAGGTCAGGGGAATACAATGAGCAGTTCTTC. The chain employs TRBV9 and TRBJ2-1; TRBD1 might be the D (6 bases). The CDR3 loop spans 13 amino acids. The V and J ends lost 10 bases and 4 bases respectively, with 15 bases between them. CDR1 SGDLS and CDR2 YYNGEE come from the germline V gene.

This clone showed up just once. CDR3 sequence (DNA): TGTGCCAGCAGACAACCGACAGGGATGGACTATGGCTACACCTTC. Translating gives CASRQPTGMDYGYTF. The gene calls are TRBV7-2 and TRBJ1-2; 7 nucleotides line up with TRBD1. Germline V gene data show CDR1 as SGHTA and CDR2 as FQGNSA. This CDR3 has 15 amino acids. Trimming took 6 bases from V and 3 from J; bases not matched to a gene: 10.

Turning to this clone: The junction and the germline gene differ at one end; a read error may be behind it. V and J are TRBV5-6 and TRBJ1-1; D unresolved. The germline V gene has CDR1 SGHDT and CDR2 YYEEEE. This CDR3 comprises 14 residues. This CDR3 is CASSYRRRNAEAFF. As DNA, the CDR3 is TGTGCCAGCAGCTATAGACGGAGGAACGCTGAAGCTTTCTTT. The complete variable domain, with remaining parts taken from reference TRBV5-6 and TRBJ1-1, reads DAGVTQSPTHLIKTRGQQVTLRCSPKSGHDTVSWYQQALGQGPQFIFQYYEEEERQRGNFPDRFSGHQFPNYSSELNVNALLLGDSALYLCASSYRRRNAEAFFGQGTRLTVV.

The chain carries TRBV18 and TRBJ2-5, with 12 nucleotides matching TRBD2. J gave up 2 bases and V 5 bases, and 15 bases lay outside the gene matches. Per germline, CDR1 KGHSH and CDR2 LQKENI. The CDR3 contains 19 residues. The CDR3 nucleotides are TGTGCCAGCTCATCCAGACTAGCGGGAGAAAGGCCGAGACAAGAGACCCAGTACTTC. Translated: CASSSRLAGERPRQETQYF.

This clone was picked up a small number of times. The V call is TRBV7-2, the J call TRBJ1-5, with no clear D. V was trimmed by 4 bases and J by 4 bases, leaving 11 bases between them. CDR3 length: 14 residues. Germline V gives CDR1 SGHTA, CDR2 FQGNSA. The CDR3 is CASSSLGVNQPQHF. The CDR3 region has the DNA TGTGCCAGCAGCTCCCTTGGGGTTAATCAGCCCCAGCATTTT.

This clone showed up just a few times. The rearrangement joins TRBV27 to TRBJ2-4, with 8 bases lining up with TRBD2. V lost 6 bases and J lost 0; bases outside the gene matches: 4. The CDR3 has 15 residues. Germline CDR1 reads MNHEY; CDR2 reads SMNVEV (reference sequence). The CDR3 spells CASRNRGGAKNIQYF. In DNA, the CDR3 is TGTGCCAGCAGGAATCGGGGGGGAGCCAAAAACATTCAGTACTTC.

The sample holds a few counts of this clone. The V gene is TRBV29-1, the J gene TRBJ2-1; D unclear. Germline CDR1 reads SQVTM; CDR2 reads ANQGSEA. Between the trimmed V and J ends, which lost 6 bases and 7 bases, there was a span of 16 bases. This CDR3 has 13 amino acids. Here the CDR3 DNA reads TGCAGCGTGGCCGTGACAAGAGAGAATGAGCAGTTCTTC. It codes for CSVAVTRENEQFF.

The chain has TRBV30 and TRBJ1-2; possibly TRBD1 for D (6 bases). Trimming took off 8 bases at V and 2 bases at J, with 15 bases between the two ends. This CDR3 spans 13 amino acids. Germline assignment: CDR1 GTSNPN and CDR2 SVGIG (reference sequence). As DNA, the CDR3 is TGTGCCGGTTACAGGGCATGGAACTATGGCTACACCTTC. Encoded protein: CAGYRAWNYGYTF.

The chain couples TRBV29-1 to TRBJ2-1; D unresolved. Germline values: CDR1 SQVTM, CDR2 ANQGSEA. This CDR3 contains 15 residues. Trimming pared 5 bases from V and 0 bases from J, leaving 14 bases between. The CDR3 coding sequence is TGCAGCGTTATAGGGCAGGCAAGCTCCTACAATGAGCAGTTCTTC. Its translation is CSVIGQASSYNEQFF.

The genes are TRBV6-5 and TRBJ2-1; 8 bases align to TRBD1. The V gene's germline CDR1 is MNHEY and CDR2 SVGAGI. Unmatched junction bases numbered 19, after V lost 6 bases and J lost 15 bases. This CDR3 contains 15 residues. CDR3: CASSPGGVGLGKRFF. CDR3 DNA: TGTGCCAGCAGCCCAGGGGGCGTGGGTCTCGGGAAACGGTTCTTC.

For this clone: Additional DNA sequences in this sample encode the identical CDR3. V and J are TRBV14 and TRBJ2-3; D gene unclear. The CDR3 runs 14 residues. The ends were cut back, 2 bases at V and 1 base at J, with 7 bases in the middle. Per germline, CDR1 SGHDN and CDR2 FVKESK. The CDR3 region has the DNA TGTGCCAGCAGCCAATTAGGCGGCACAGATACGCAGTATTTT. Translated: CASSQLGGTDTQYF. Together with reference TRBV14 and TRBJ2-3, the CDR3 gives the full variable domain: EAGVTQFPSHSVIEKGQTVTLRCDPISGHDNLYWYRRVMGKEIKFLLHFVKESKQDESGMPNNRFLAERTGGTYSTLKVQPAELEDSGVYFCASSQLGGTDTQYFGPGTRLTVL.

This clone was seen more than once but under ten times. The rearrangement joins TRBV5-1 to TRBJ2-7; D ambiguous. The germline V and J ends were trimmed by 4 bases and 2 bases, with 22 bases remaining between them. CDR1 is SGHRS and CDR2 is YFSETQ in the germline V gene. This CDR3 is 17 amino acids long. The CDR3 DNA follows: TGCGCCAGCAGCCCCCCGCGTTTCCCCGGCGAGCCCTACGAGCAGTACTTC. Protein: CASSPPRFPGEPYEQYF.